The sequence of this TCR beta chain was determined in a study of shared clonotypes between healthy human individuals. Findings and limits, study-wide: Across subsets, estimated richness was generally greater for naive than for memory populations.

As to this clone: Its matching antigen is unknown.

The authors ran the assay at deep level. Sequenced by immunoSEQ multiplex PCR; TCRdb stores in-frame clones only, minus some. The data contain hundreds of thousands of clones, around 74% of them singletons. This TCR was sampled from a woman in her 30s in good health. Material: memory CD4+ T cells sorted from blood. Stated subset: CD45RA-negative fraction.

The CDR3 reads CASSLGEGTEAFF. As DNA, the CDR3 is TGTGCCAGCAGTCTAGGGGAGGGTACTGAAGCTTTCTTT. The rearrangement links TRBV28 to TRBJ1-1, with D possibly TRBD1 on 5 matching bases. This CDR3 contains 13 residues. V lost 5 bases and J 5 bases, leaving 12 bases between the germline ends. In germline, CDR1 is MDHEN, CDR2 SYDVKM.